This T cell receptor beta chain stems from a study of glioma-infiltrating T cells. Broader study findings: Non-neoplastic patients had below-expected tissue-blood divergence, while all gliomas exceeded expectation.

The iRepertoire nested amplicon-rescue multiplex PCR amplified TCR alpha and beta CDR3s from RNA. One-step reverse transcription and amplification started from about 100-400 ng of tissue mRNA or PBMC total RNA. Each CDR3 protein gets one entry after TCRdb re-called the multiplex PCR reads with MiXCR. The repertoire holds 95,000 to 150,000 distinct CDR3 sequences, with roughly 24% as singletons. This clonotype was seen repeatedly, ten times or more. The antigen is not known. Material: glioma tissue, nonneoplastic brain tissue, or PBMCs (not recorded which). The source is a human donor with low-grade glioma or glioblastoma, undergoing nonglioma brain surgery, or in good health (not recorded which).

This CDR3 is CASSPAVHDTQYF. CDR3 coding DNA: TGTGCCAGCAGCCCGGCAGTTCATGATACGCAGTATTTT. The rearrangement joins TRBV7-2 to TRBJ2-3; no firm D call. The CDR3 length is 13 residues. Germline V gene lookup returns CDR1 SGHTA and CDR2 FQGNSA. Trimming stripped 5 bases from V and 6 bases from J, with 12 bases between.